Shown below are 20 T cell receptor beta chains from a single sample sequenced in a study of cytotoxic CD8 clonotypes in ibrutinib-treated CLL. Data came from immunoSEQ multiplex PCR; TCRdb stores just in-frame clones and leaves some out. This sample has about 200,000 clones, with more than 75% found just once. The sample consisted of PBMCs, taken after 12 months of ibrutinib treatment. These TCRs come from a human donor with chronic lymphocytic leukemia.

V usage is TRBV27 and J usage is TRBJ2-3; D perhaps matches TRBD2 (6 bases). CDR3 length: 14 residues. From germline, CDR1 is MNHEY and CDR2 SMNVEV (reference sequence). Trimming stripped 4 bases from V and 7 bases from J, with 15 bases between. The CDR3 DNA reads TGTGCCAGCAGTTCCCAGGAGGGACGGAATACGCAGTATTTT. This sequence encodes CASSSQEGRNTQYF.

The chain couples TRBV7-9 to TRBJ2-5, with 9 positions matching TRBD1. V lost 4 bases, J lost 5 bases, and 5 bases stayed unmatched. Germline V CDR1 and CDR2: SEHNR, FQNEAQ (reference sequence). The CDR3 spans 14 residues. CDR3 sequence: CASSSTGGWETQYF. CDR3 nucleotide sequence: TGTGCCAGCAGCTCAACAGGGGGCTGGGAGACCCAGTACTTC.

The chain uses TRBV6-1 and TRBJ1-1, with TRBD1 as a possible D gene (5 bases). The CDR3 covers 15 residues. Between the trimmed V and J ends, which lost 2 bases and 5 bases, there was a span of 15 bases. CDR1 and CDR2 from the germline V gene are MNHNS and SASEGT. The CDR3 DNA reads TGTGCCAGCAGTGAACACGGAGGGGAAGGTACTGAAGCTTTCTTT. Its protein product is CASSEHGGEGTEAFF.

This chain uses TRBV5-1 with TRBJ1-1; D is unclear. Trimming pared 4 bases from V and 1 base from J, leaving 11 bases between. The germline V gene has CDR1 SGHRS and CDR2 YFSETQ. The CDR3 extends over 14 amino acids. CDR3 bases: TGCGCCAGCAGCCGTCTGAACACGAACACTGAAGCTTTCTTT. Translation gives CASSRLNTNTEAFF.

CDR3 DNA: TGTGCCAGCAGTCCGACCTTCACCGGGGAGCTGTTTTTT. Translation gives CASSPTFTGELFF. The chain uses TRBV6-5 and TRBJ2-2; D gene uncertain. The CDR3 sequence is 13 residues long. With 5 bases removed from V and 4 bases from J, the gap between germline ends came to 8 bases. Germline values: CDR1 MNHEY, CDR2 SVGAGI.

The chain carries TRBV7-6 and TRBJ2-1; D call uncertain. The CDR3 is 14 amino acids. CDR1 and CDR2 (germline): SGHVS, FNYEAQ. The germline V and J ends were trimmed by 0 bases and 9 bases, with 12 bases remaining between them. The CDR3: CASSLAPLVSEQFF. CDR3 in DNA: TGTGCCAGCAGCTTAGCCCCCTTGGTTAGTGAGCAGTTCTTC.

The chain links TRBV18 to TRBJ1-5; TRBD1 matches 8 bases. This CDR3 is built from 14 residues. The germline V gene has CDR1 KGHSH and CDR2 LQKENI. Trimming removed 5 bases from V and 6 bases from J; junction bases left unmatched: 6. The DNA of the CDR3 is TGTGCCAGCTCATCCGGACAGGGTAGTCAGCCCCAGCATTTT. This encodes CASSSGQGSQPQHF.

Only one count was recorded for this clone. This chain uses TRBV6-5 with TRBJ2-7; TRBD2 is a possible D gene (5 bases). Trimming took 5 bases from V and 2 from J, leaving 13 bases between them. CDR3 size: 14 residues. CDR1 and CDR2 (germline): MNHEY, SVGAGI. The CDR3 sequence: CASSLAGVTYEQYF. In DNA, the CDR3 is TGTGCCAGCAGTCTTGCGGGTGTCACCTACGAGCAGTACTTC.

This CDR3 reads CAIRSGTGGAGVGTDTQYF. DNA of the CDR3: TGTGCCATTAGGTCCGGGACAGGGGGCGCGGGAGTGGGCACAGATACGCAGTATTTT. The rearrangement joins TRBV10-3 to TRBJ2-3; 12 nucleotides align to TRBD1. CDR3 size: 19 residues. In germline, CDR1 is ENHRY, CDR2 SYGVKD. The V segment lost 9 bases and the J segment 1 base; nucleotides outside the gene matches: 17.

The CDR3 reads CASSTPGGYTF. CDR3 bases: TGTGCCAGCAGCACTCCCGGGGGCTACACCTTC. This chain uses TRBV7-8 with TRBJ1-2; no reliable D call. The CDR3 is 11 amino acids. Germline lookup yields CDR1 SGHVS and CDR2 FQNEAQ. The V end lost 5 bases, the J end lost 8 bases, and 9 bases lay between the germline ends. The complete variable domain, with remaining parts taken from reference TRBV7-8 and TRBJ1-2, reads GAGVSQSPRYKVAKRGQDVALRCDPISGHVSLFWYQQALGQGPEFLTYFQNEAQLDKSGLPSDRFFAERPEGSVSTLKIQRTQQEDSAVYLCASSTPGGYTFGSGTRLTVV.

Here the CDR3 reads CSAEGQGYEQYF. In nucleotides, the CDR3 is TGCAGCGCTGAGGGCCAGGGCTACGAGCAGTACTTC. The chain employs TRBV29-1 and TRBJ2-7; D possibly uses TRBD1 or TRBD2 (5 bases each). In germline, CDR1 is SQVTM, CDR2 ANQGSEA. The germline V and J ends were trimmed by 7 bases and 3 bases, with 13 bases remaining between them. The CDR3 sequence is 12 residues long.

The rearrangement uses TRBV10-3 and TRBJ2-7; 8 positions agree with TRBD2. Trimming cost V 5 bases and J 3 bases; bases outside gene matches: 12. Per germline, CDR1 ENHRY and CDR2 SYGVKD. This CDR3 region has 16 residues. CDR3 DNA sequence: TGTGCCATCAGTAAAACCGGGACTAGACTTAGCTACGAGCAGTACTTC. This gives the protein CAISKTGTRLSYEQYF.

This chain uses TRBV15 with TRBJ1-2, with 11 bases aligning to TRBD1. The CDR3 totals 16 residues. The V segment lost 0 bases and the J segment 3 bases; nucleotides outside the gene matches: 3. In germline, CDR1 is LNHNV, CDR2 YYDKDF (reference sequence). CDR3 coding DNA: TGTGCCACCAGCAGAGAAGGACAGGGGGCCTACTATGGCTACACCTTC. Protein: CATSREGQGAYYGYTF.

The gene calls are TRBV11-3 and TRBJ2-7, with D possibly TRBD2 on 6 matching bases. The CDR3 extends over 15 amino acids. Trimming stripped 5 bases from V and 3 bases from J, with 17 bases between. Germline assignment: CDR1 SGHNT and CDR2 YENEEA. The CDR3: CASSPNTRLVYEQYF. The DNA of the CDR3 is TGTGCCAGCAGCCCAAATACCCGACTAGTCTACGAGCAGTACTTC.

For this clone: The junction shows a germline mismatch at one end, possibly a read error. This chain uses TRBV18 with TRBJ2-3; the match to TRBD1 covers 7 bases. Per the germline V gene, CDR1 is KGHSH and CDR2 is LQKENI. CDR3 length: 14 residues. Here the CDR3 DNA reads TGTGCCAGCTCACCTCCCGGGACAGCAGACACGCAGTATTTT. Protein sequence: CASSPPGTADTQYF. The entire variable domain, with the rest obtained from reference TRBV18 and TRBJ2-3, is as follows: NAGVMQNPRHLVRRRGQEARLRCSPMKGHSHVYWYRQLPEEGLKFMVYLQKENIIDESGMPKERFSAEFPKEGPSILRIQQVVRGDSAAYFCASSPPGTADTQYFGPGTRLTVL.

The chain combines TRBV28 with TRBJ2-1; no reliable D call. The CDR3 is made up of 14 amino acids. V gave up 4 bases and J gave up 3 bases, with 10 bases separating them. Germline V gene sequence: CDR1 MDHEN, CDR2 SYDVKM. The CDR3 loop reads CASSSGLYYNEQFF. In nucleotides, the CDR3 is TGTGCCAGCAGTTCGGGCTTATACTACAATGAGCAGTTCTTC.

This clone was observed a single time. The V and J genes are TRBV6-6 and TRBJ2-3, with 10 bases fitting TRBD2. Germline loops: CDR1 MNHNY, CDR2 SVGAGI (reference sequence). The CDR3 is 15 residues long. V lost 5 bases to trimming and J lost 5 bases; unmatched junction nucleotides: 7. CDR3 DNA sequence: TGTGCCAGCAGTGTCAGCGGGGGGGCCCTAGATACGCAGTATTTT. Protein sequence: CASSVSGGALDTQYF.

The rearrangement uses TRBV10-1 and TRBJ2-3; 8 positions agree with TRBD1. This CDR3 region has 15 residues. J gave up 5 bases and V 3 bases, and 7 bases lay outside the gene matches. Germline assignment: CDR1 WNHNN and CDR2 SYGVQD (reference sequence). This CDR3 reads CASSENRQGQDTQYF. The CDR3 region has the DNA TGCGCCAGCAGTGAAAATCGACAGGGGCAAGATACGCAGTATTTT.

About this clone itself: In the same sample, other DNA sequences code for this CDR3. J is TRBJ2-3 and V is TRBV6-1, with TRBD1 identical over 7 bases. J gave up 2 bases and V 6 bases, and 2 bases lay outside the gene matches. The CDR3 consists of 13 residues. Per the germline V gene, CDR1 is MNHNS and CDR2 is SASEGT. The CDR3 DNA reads TGTGCCAGCAGGGGACAGCTCACAGATACGCAGTATTTT. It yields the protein CASRGQLTDTQYF.

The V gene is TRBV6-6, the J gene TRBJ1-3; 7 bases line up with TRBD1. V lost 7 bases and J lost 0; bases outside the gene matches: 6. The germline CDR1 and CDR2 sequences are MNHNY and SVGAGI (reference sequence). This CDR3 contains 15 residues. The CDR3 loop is CASIPGQPSGNTIYF. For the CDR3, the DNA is TGTGCCAGCATCCCGGGACAGCCCTCTGGAAACACCATATATTTT.